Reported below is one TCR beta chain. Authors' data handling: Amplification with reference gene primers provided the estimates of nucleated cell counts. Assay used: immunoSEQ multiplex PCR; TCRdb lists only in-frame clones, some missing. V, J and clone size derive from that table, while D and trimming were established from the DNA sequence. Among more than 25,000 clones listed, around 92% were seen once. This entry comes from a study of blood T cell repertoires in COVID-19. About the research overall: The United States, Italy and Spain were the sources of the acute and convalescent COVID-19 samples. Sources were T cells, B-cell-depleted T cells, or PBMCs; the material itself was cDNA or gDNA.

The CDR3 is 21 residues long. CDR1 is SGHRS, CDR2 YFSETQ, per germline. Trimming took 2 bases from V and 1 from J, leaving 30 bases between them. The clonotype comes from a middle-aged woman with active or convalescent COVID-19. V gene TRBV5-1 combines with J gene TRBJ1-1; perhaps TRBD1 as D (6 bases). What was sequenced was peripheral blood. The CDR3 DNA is TGCGCCAGCAGCTTCTCAGGGGTTGTCTCCACCAACATCCTGAAGAACACTGAAGCTTTCTTT. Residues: CASSFSGVVSTNILKNTEAFF.